Below are 25 T cell receptor beta chains sequenced from a single sample in a study of regulatory T cells in long-lasting Graves disease. To make TCR beta libraries, researchers used iRepertoire HTBI primers and Arm-PCR of CDR3 regions. TCRdb re-called the multiplex PCR reads through MiXCR, storing one row per CDR3 protein. The table includes a few hundred thousand distinct CDR3 sequences, 16% detected once. The time point was: newly diagnosed GD, antithyroid drugs for less than 3 months. PBMC-extracted RNA yielded the TCR library. This same sample was also taken into another study, of T cells in Graves' hyperthyroidism and ophthalmopathy.

The source was peripheral blood mononuclear cells (PBMCs), collected at new diagnosis, from a patient treated with antithyroid drugs. The receptors originated from a man aged 35 to 55 with Graves disease.

There are many counts of this clonotype. This sequence joins TRBV30 and TRBJ1-1; D ambiguous. Trimming left V 0 bases short and J 2 bases short, with 10 bases between. This CDR3 is 14 amino acids long. The germline V gene has CDR1 GTSNPN and CDR2 SVGIG (reference sequence). CDR3 protein: CAWSVHKLNTEAFF. The DNA of the CDR3 is TGTGCCTGGAGTGTACACAAGCTTAACACTGAAGCTTTCTTT.

About this clonotype: A read error may be the cause here, since a much bigger clone is one base away. The V call is TRBV18, the J call TRBJ1-1; D gene unclear. This CDR3 is built from 13 residues. From germline, CDR1 is KGHSH and CDR2 LQKENI. CDR3 sequence: CVSSRTLKAEAFF. DNA of the CDR3: TGTGTCAGCTCGAGGACTCTAAAAGCTGAAGCTTTCTTT.

The chain recombines TRBV12-5 with TRBJ1-4; D is undetermined. The CDR3 has 13 amino acids. The V gene's germline CDR1 is LGHNT and CDR2 FRNRAP. Trimming removed 7 bases from V and 8 bases from J, with 14 bases in between. CDR3 protein: CASALGAKEKLFF. The CDR3 DNA reads TGTGCTAGTGCCCTGGGTGCAAAAGAAAAACTGTTTTTT.

This clonotype has ten or more counts. This chain connects TRBV30 to TRBJ1-2; D is possibly TRBD1 (5 bases). Trimming stripped 5 bases from V and 2 bases from J, with 18 bases between. The CDR3 spans 15 residues. Germline CDR1 GTSNPN, CDR2 SVGIG (reference sequence). The CDR3, as DNA: TGTGCCTGGTATAGAGACAGAGCGATGAACTATGGCTACACCTTC. This gives the protein CAWYRDRAMNYGYTF.

At least ten counts were recorded for this clonotype. The chain couples TRBV4-1 to TRBJ1-3, with D unresolved. Germline CDR1 reads MGHRA; CDR2 reads YSYEKL. V gave up 3 bases and J gave up 6 bases, with 9 bases separating them. CDR3 length: 13 amino acids. The CDR3 spells CASSHQEENTIYF. The CDR3 bases are TGCGCCAGCAGCCACCAGGAGGAAAACACCATATATTTT.

This clonotype appeared many times. The chain combines TRBV2 with TRBJ1-2; D remains ambiguous. V dropped 1 base and J dropped 7 bases, with 7 bases sitting between them. Germline V lookup: CDR1 SNHLY, CDR2 FYNNEI. The CDR3 runs 12 residues. The CDR3 reads CASSEGMGGYTF. CDR3 bases: TGTGCCAGCAGTGAAGGGATGGGTGGCTACACCTTC.

V gene TRBV30 combines with J gene TRBJ1-5; 10 nucleotides match TRBD1. The CDR3 has 14 amino acids. Germline-derived CDR1 and CDR2 are GTSNPN and SVGIG (reference sequence). Unmatched junction bases numbered 3, after V lost 3 bases and J lost 4 bases. In DNA form, the CDR3 reads TGTGCCTGGAGATGGGGACAGGGGAATCAGCCCCAGCATTTT. Translated, it gives CAWRWGQGNQPQHF.

The sample holds many counts of this clonotype. The rearrangement links TRBV7-2 to TRBJ1-1; D is possibly TRBD1 (5 bases). Trimming removed 7 bases at V and 2 bases at J, with 20 bases between. CDR3 size: 16 residues. Germline V gene data show CDR1 as SGHTA and CDR2 as FQGNSA. CDR3 nucleotides: TGTGCCAGCAACTGGACAAGGTCTCACCTTAACACTGAAGCTTTCTTT. Translated, it gives CASNWTRSHLNTEAFF.

This clonotype was seen many times. This sequence joins TRBV28 and TRBJ2-1; 9 bases line up with TRBD1. V gave up 4 bases and J gave up 10 bases; unmatched junction bases: 11. The CDR3 spans 15 residues. Per germline, CDR1 MDHEN and CDR2 SYDVKM. The CDR3 is CASSSRQGGRREQFF. CDR3 DNA sequence: TGTGCCAGCAGTTCCAGACAGGGGGGGAGGAGAGAGCAGTTCTTC.

There are a few counts of this clonotype. V and J are TRBV20-1 and TRBJ2-7; D tentatively fits TRBD1 or TRBD2 (6 bases each). Germline CDR1 is DFQATT and CDR2 is SNEGSKA (reference sequence). This CDR3 has 13 residues. The V gene lost 3 bases and the J gene lost 3 bases, with 12 bases spanning the gap. The CDR3 nucleotides are TGCAGTGCTAGGGGGGGCAGCTTCTACGAGCAGTACTTC. Translation gives CSARGGSFYEQYF.

The gene calls are TRBV9 and TRBJ2-3; the match to TRBD2 covers 12 bases. CDR3 length: 18 amino acids. From germline, CDR1 is SGDLS and CDR2 YYNGEE. Unmatched junction bases numbered 8, after V lost 2 bases and J lost 1 base. CDR3 amino acids: CASSVLAGGLGGTDTQYF. As DNA, the CDR3 is TGTGCCAGCAGCGTCCTAGCGGGGGGGCTCGGGGGCACAGATACGCAGTATTTT.

This clonotype turned up a few times. V gene TRBV3-1 combines with J gene TRBJ2-2; D gene uncertain. V was pared by 4 bases and J by 6 bases, with 9 bases between. This CDR3 has 13 residues. Germline CDR1 reads LGHDT; CDR2 reads YNNKEL (reference sequence). CDR3 loop: CASSPLSSGELFF. The CDR3 region has the DNA TGTGCCAGCAGCCCACTATCTTCCGGGGAGCTGTTTTTT. The whole variable domain, filled in from reference TRBV3-1 and TRBJ2-2, reads DTAVSQTPKYLVTQMGNDKSIKCEQNLGHDTMYWYKQDSKKFLKIMFSYNNKELIINETVPNRFSPKSPDKAHLNLHINSLELGDSAVYFCASSPLSSGELFFGEGSRLTVL.

Regarding this clonotype: A much larger clone differs from this one at a single base, so this may be a read error. V usage is TRBV5-1 and J usage is TRBJ2-7; 11 positions agree with TRBD1. This CDR3 has 16 residues. The germline gives CDR1 SGHRS, CDR2 YFSETQ. The CDR3 DNA is TGTGCCAGCAGCTTGGCCTGGACAGGGGGCACCTACGAGCAGTACTTC. This encodes CASSLAWTGGTYEQYF.

In its sample, this clonotype was seen many times. The V and J genes are TRBV18 and TRBJ2-7, with 8 bases identical to TRBD1. Germline CDR1 reads KGHSH; CDR2 reads LQKENI. The CDR3 extends over 15 amino acids. Trimming removed 1 base from V and 1 base from J; junction bases left unmatched: 3. The CDR3 reads CASSPQTGGSYEQYF. The CDR3 nucleotides are TGTGCCAGCTCACCACAAACAGGGGGGTCCTACGAGCAGTACTTC.

This clonotype was counted many times. The chain has TRBV20-1 and TRBJ1-2; D is ambiguous. Trimming pared 3 bases from V and 4 bases from J, leaving 15 bases between. The CDR3 spans 14 residues. In germline, CDR1 is DFQATT, CDR2 SNEGSKA (reference sequence). The CDR3 coding sequence is TGCAGTGCTAGGAAGGCGCGGGAGTTCTATGGCTACACCTTC. Protein product: CSARKAREFYGYTF.

This clonotype was seen at least ten times. The chain combines TRBV3-1 with TRBJ1-6, with D maybe TRBD1 (6 bases). The CDR3 loop spans 15 amino acids. CDR1 and CDR2 from the germline V gene are LGHDT and YNNKEL (reference sequence). V lost 2 bases and J 6 bases, leaving 11 bases between the germline ends. In DNA form, the CDR3 reads TGTGCCAGCAGCCAAAGAGTAGGGGGTAATTCACCCCTCCACTTT. Translation: CASSQRVGGNSPLHF. Looking up the rest from reference TRBV3-1 and TRBJ1-6 gives the full variable domain: DTAVSQTPKYLVTQMGNDKSIKCEQNLGHDTMYWYKQDSKKFLKIMFSYNNKELIINETVPNRFSPKSPDKAHLNLHINSLELGDSAVYFCASSQRVGGNSPLHFGNGTRLTVT.

This clonotype has at least ten counts. The chain couples TRBV2 to TRBJ2-1; 7 positions agree with TRBD2. In germline, CDR1 is SNHLY, CDR2 FYNNEI. V lost 6 bases to trimming and J lost 6 bases; unmatched junction nucleotides: 5. The CDR3 length is 13 residues. DNA of the CDR3: TGTGCCAGCAGGGGAGGGATAGGCAATGAGCAGTTCTTC. This translates into CASRGGIGNEQFF.

This clonotype has a count of ten or more. The chain couples TRBV28 to TRBJ2-2; D perhaps matches TRBD2 (6 bases). Looked up from germline, CDR1 is MDHEN and CDR2 is SYDVKM. This CDR3 has 16 amino acids. V lost 5 bases and J 0 bases, leaving 13 bases between the germline ends. CDR3 bases: TGTGCCAGCAGTCCCCCGGGCGGGGCGAACACCGGGGAGCTGTTTTTT. It is translated as CASSPPGGANTGELFF.

This clonotype turned up a few times. This chain links TRBV6-1 with TRBJ1-4; perhaps TRBD1 as D (6 bases). Trimming removed 2 bases from V and 7 bases from J, with 14 bases in between. CDR3 length: 15 amino acids. The V gene's germline CDR1 is MNHNS and CDR2 SASEGT. The CDR3: CASSEWRGAGEKLFF. The CDR3 DNA reads TGTGCCAGCAGTGAATGGAGGGGGGCTGGTGAAAAACTGTTTTTT.

This clonotype was seen repeatedly, ten times or more. A much larger clonotype is one base distant, so this may be a read error. The chain couples TRBV28 to TRBJ1-2; 7 positions match TRBD1. The CDR3 is 17 amino acids. With 8 bases clipped from V and 2 bases from J, the junction kept 17 bases outside the gene matches. Germline loops: CDR1 MDHEN, CDR2 SYDVKM. The CDR3 nucleotides read TGTGCCAGCGGACCATGGGACAGCAAGGGTGGAAACTATGGCTACACCTTC. Translated, it gives CASGPWDSKGGNYGYTF.

This clonotype was observed at least ten times. The chain is built from TRBV11-2 and TRBJ1-2, with D unresolved. This CDR3 contains 17 residues. Between the trimmed V and J ends, which lost 0 bases and 1 base, there was a span of 15 bases. Germline lookup yields CDR1 SGHAT and CDR2 FQNNGV. The CDR3 protein is CASSLDRKRAYNYGYTF. In nucleotides, the CDR3 is TGTGCCAGCAGCTTAGACAGGAAAAGGGCCTATAACTATGGCTACACCTTC.

This clonotype was found many times. The rearrangement uses TRBV11-1 and TRBJ2-7; D unresolved. The V end lost 8 bases, the J end lost 3 bases, and 17 bases lay between the germline ends. CDR3 length equals 14 residues. Germline CDR1 and CDR2: SGHAT and FQDESV (reference sequence). The CDR3 here is CASSTPRNIYEQYF. Written as DNA, the CDR3 is TGTGCCAGCTCGACTCCCCGAAACATCTACGAGCAGTACTTC. The whole variable domain, remainder taken from reference TRBV11-1 and TRBJ2-7, is EAEVAQSPRYKITEKSQAVAFWCDPISGHATLYWYRQILGQGPELLVQFQDESVVDDSQLPKDRFSAERLKGVDSTLKIQPAELGDSAMYLCASSTPRNIYEQYFGPGTRLTVT.

This clonotype was detected ten times or more. The chain uses TRBV18 and TRBJ2-7; TRBD1 matches 10 bases. This CDR3 has 15 amino acids. V lost 3 bases and J lost 6; bases outside the gene matches: 8. Germline V gene data show CDR1 as KGHSH and CDR2 as LQKENI. The CDR3 coding sequence is TGTGCCAGCTCACCCCCAGCGGGACAGGGGTTCGAGCAGTACTTC. This translates into CASSPPAGQGFEQYF.

The table lists this clonotype with a count of one. The chain employs TRBV28 and TRBJ1-2; 7 nucleotides match TRBD1. This CDR3 region has 13 residues. Looked up from germline, CDR1 is MDHEN and CDR2 is SYDVKM. V was pared by 10 bases and J by 4 bases, with 9 bases of the junction left unmatched. This chain's CDR3 is CATERQGAYGYTF. CDR3 bases: TGTGCCACCGAAAGACAGGGAGCCTATGGCTACACCTTC.

This clonotype has ten or more counts. The chain has TRBV20-1 and TRBJ1-1, with unresolved D. The V end lost 0 bases, the J end lost 4 bases, and 9 bases lay between the germline ends. The CDR3 contains 13 residues. Per the germline V gene, CDR1 is DFQATT and CDR2 is SNEGSKA (reference sequence). CDR3: CSARDRRSTEAFF. CDR3 DNA sequence: TGCAGTGCTAGAGATCGGAGGAGCACTGAAGCTTTCTTT.